This T cell receptor (beta chain) was captured in a study of Ad26.COV2.S vaccination and SARS-CoV-2 variants. Study at large: Ad26.COV2.S arm of COV1001 included the donor.

Notes on the study in general: Placebo and vaccine recipients had non-spike TCR breadth that was similar.

Treatment noted: some 20 received Ad26.COV2.S at low or high dose, single or two shots; about 5 received placebo; per-sample allocation not given. Sampling was done on day 63 after the first vaccine or placebo injection. The CDR3 length is 13 residues. The V gene's germline CDR1 is ENHRY and CDR2 SYGVKD. Trimming took 3 bases from V and 14 from J, leaving 14 bases between them. To note about this clone: Its antigen is not known.

The table came from immunoSEQ multiplex PCR; TCRdb's copy has only in-frame clones and leaves some out. This sample has roughly 460,000 clones; 89% occur once, and the top ten carry approximately 1.7%. The specimen was peripheral blood, collected in a trial of Ad26.COV2.S vaccine versus placebo. The genes are TRBV10-3 and TRBJ1-6, with D hard to call. This receptor was obtained from a person between 18 and 65 years old who received the Ad26.COV2.S COVID-19 vaccine or a placebo. The CDR3 loop is CAISDSLGQALHF. CDR3 DNA: TGTGCCATCAGTGATTCTTTGGGTCAGGCCCTCCACTTT.